This is a list of T cell receptor beta chains from one sample in a study of identical twins. TCRdb fed the 5' RACE reads into MiXCR, producing one record per CDR3 protein. The data contain about 240,000 distinct CDR3 sequences, more than 9.5% of them singletons. These records were also assigned to another study, of yellow fever vaccine responses in identical twins.

Source material: memory (CD45RO+) T cells sorted from blood. The receptors derive from a woman aged 18-30 years in good health. Both conserved end residues are part of each CDR3. D genes are given only for firm matches.

j_call d_call v_call cdr3_aa
TRBJ2-3 . TRBV10-3 CAISESGGGTGTDTQYF
TRBJ2-4 . TRBV7-2 CASSPQGLARRQYF
TRBJ2-6 . TRBV4-2 CASSPRGSGANVLTF
TRBJ2-1 . TRBV6-2/TRBV6-3 CASRASANNEQFF
TRBJ2-2 . TRBV5-6 CASSGQNTGELFF
TRBJ2-2 TRBD1 TRBV20-1 CSARPRDRTTGELFF
TRBJ2-1 . TRBV11-2 CASSFNEQFF
TRBJ2-7 TRBD1 TRBV10-3 CAISVRQGSHEQYF
TRBJ2-7 . TRBV5-1 CASSPYMGRAYEQYF
TRBJ2-2 . TRBV9 CASSVVGLTGELFF
TRBJ2-2 TRBD1 TRBV12-3/TRBV12-4 CASRDRVTGELFF
TRBJ2-3 . TRBV18 CASSQSIEFDTQYF
TRBJ2-1 . TRBV11-2 CASSLDPYSTRYEQFF
TRBJ2-1 . TRBV30 CAWTLPPMNEQFF
TRBJ2-1 . TRBV10-1 CASQPKAGSYNEQFF
TRBJ1-2 TRBD1 TRBV7-2 CASSLAGQDNYGYTF
TRBJ1-4 . TRBV2 CASKSDSMNEKLFF
TRBJ2-7 . TRBV12-3/TRBV12-4 CVSNPTGTYEQYF
TRBJ2-7 TRBD2 TRBV7-6 CASSRTSGNYYEQYF
TRBJ2-3 TRBD2 TRBV4-3 CASSHQTSGGDTQYF
TRBJ2-3 TRBD2 TRBV2 CASSEALAWTSGRYF
TRBJ1-1 TRBD1 TRBV3-1 CASSQPDRGATEAFF
TRBJ2-7 . TRBV6-2/TRBV6-3 CASREPNYEQYF
TRBJ2-7 TRBD1 TRBV7-8 CANSVPGQPYEQYF
TRBJ2-7 . TRBV7-8 CASSSSKAYEQYF
TRBJ1-4 . TRBV5-5 CASSAWRSDEKLFF
TRBJ2-5 . TRBV2 CASSEAPPAKTQYF
TRBJ1-2 . TRBV20-1 CSAGRGDDGYTF